The rows below give T cell receptor beta chains drawn from one sample of a study of cytomegalovirus exposure and HLA in healthy donors. Assay: immunoSEQ multiplex PCR; the TCRdb copy retains only in-frame clones and omits some. The sample yields around 150,000 clones, less than 80% seen once. The sequencing sample was made of PBMCs. The receptors derive from a man aged 45 to 65 in good health and CMV-seropositive. The CDR3 runs from the conserved cysteine through the conserved F or W. Fields, in order: J gene, V gene, D gene, clone size, CDR3 DNA, CDR3 protein. D genes are given only for firm matches. Only some rows state a clone size, as once, few, many or a class for expanded clones.

TRBJ1-2,TRBV16,TRBD1,few,TGTGCCAGCAGACCCCAGGGGGGCTCTATGAGGTACACCTTC,CASRPQGGSMRYTF
TRBJ1-4,TRBV5-1,.,.,TGCGCCAGCAGCCTAGGTTTTTCTGCAACTAATGAAAAACTGTTTTTT,CASSLGFSATNEKLFF
TRBJ2-4,TRBV28,.,.,TGTGCCAGCAGTTTAACAGGTCTAGCCAAAAACATTCAGTACTTC,CASSLTGLAKNIQYF
TRBJ2-7,TRBV10-3,.,.,TGTGCCATCAGTGAGGCAGGGGTATCGTACGAGCAGTACTTC,CAISEAGVSYEQYF
TRBJ2-1,TRBV9,.,.,TGTGCCAGCAGCGTAGTGGGGTTAGGGGCCTACAATGAGCAGTTCTTC,CASSVVGLGAYNEQFF
TRBJ2-2,TRBV4-3,TRBD2,.,TGCGCCAGCAGCCAGAGCCAGCGGGAGAAAGCCGGGGAGCTGTTTTTT,CASSQSQREKAGELFF
TRBJ2-1,TRBV11-2,TRBD2,.,TGTGCCAGCAGCTTGGGGACTAGCCATGAGCAGTTCTTC,CASSLGTSHEQFF
TRBJ1-3,TRBV5-4,.,.,TGTGCCAGCGGCATCTCTGGAAACACCATATATTTT,CASGISGNTIYF
TRBJ1-1,TRBV6-5,TRBD1,.,TGTGCCAGCAGAGCACAGGGGCTTAAGATTGAAGCTTTCTTT,CASRAQGLKIEAFF
TRBJ1-2,TRBV27,.,.,TGTGCCAGCAGTTTGCCGGGTGGCTATGGCTACACCTTC,CASSLPGGYGYTF
TRBJ2-5,TRBV19,.,.,TGTGCCACTCTTGGAGGAGAGACCCAGTACTTC,CATLGGETQYF
TRBJ2-1,TRBV5-4,TRBD2,few,TGTGCCAGCAGCTCACCAATAACGGGGGGGCTCTACAATGAGCAGTTCTTC,CASSSPITGGLYNEQFF
TRBJ1-1,TRBV2,.,.,TGTGCCAGCGGGAGGTACACTGAAGCTTTCTTT,CASGRYTEAFF
TRBJ2-3,TRBV5-1,.,.,TGCGCCAGCAGCTTGGAGTCAGACACAGATACGCAGTATTTT,CASSLESDTDTQYF
TRBJ1-5,TRBV6-6,.,.,TGTGCCAGCAGTTACCCGGGGCAGCCCCAGCATTTT,CASSYPGQPQHF
TRBJ2-3,TRBV7-6,.,.,TGTGCCAGCAGCCTACGATCGGCCGGGGGAAATACGCAGTATTTT,CASSLRSAGGNTQYF
TRBJ2-7,TRBV6-5,TRBD1,.,TGTGCCAGCAGTTACTTCCAGGGACAGGGTAGCGAGCAGTACTTC,CASSYFQGQGSEQYF
TRBJ2-5,TRBV29-1,TRBD2,.,TGCAGCGTTGGAGGGGCGGGGGGGCTCGGAGAGACCCAGTACTTC,CSVGGAGGLGETQYF
TRBJ1-4,TRBV7-9,.,.,TGTTCCAGCAGCTTATTCCAGGGCCGCGCGTTTGAAAAACTGTTTTTT,CSSSLFQGRAFEKLFF
TRBJ2-7,TRBV29-1,.,.,TGCAGCGTTGGGCCCACAGGGATCAGCAACGAGCAGTACTTC,CSVGPTGISNEQYF
TRBJ2-1,TRBV5-1,.,few,TGCGCCAGCAGCTTGGGACAGAGATACAATGAGCAGTTCTTC,CASSLGQRYNEQFF
TRBJ1-1,TRBV6-1,TRBD1,.,TGTGCCAGCAGTGGCCCAGGGGGCAACACTGAAGCTTTCTTT,CASSGPGGNTEAFF
TRBJ2-5,TRBV11-2,.,.,TGTGCCAGCAGCTTCGGACTGAAAGAGACCCAGTACTTC,CASSFGLKETQYF
TRBJ2-7,TRBV5-1,TRBD1,.,TGCGCCAGCAGCTTGGCGTCGGCAGGGGGTTACGAGCAGTACTTC,CASSLASAGGYEQYF
TRBJ2-2,TRBV9,.,.,TGTGCCAGCAGCGTTGATACTTCGCTGTTTTTT,CASSVDTSLFF
TRBJ2-3,TRBV28,TRBD1,.,TGTGCCAGCAGTGTCGGGACAGCGACAGATACGCAGTATTTT,CASSVGTATDTQYF
TRBJ1-5,TRBV2,TRBD1,.,TGTGCCAGCAGTGGACAGGGTACGAGCAATCAGCCCCAGCATTTT,CASSGQGTSNQPQHF
TRBJ2-1,TRBV7-2,TRBD2,.,TGTGCCAGCAGCCCGACTAGCGGGTGGGATGAGCAGTTCTTC,CASSPTSGWDEQFF
TRBJ2-7,TRBV7-2,TRBD1,.,TGTGCCAGCAGCTTAAAACGGGCGACAGGGCCCTACGAGCAGTACTTC,CASSLKRATGPYEQYF
TRBJ1-1,TRBV4-3,TRBD1,.,TGCGCCAGCAGCCAAACCGGGACAGGAGGCTCCCGGGCTTTCTTT,CASSQTGTGGSRAFF
TRBJ1-2,TRBV20-1,TRBD1,.,TGCAGTGCGACGCTGCAGGGGGCCCACACCTTC,CSATLQGAHTF
TRBJ1-2,TRBV4-1,TRBD1,.,TGCGCCAGCAGCCAAGCCCCGGGACAGTCAGGCTACACCTTC,CASSQAPGQSGYTF
TRBJ1-3,TRBV7-9,.,.,TGTGCCAGCAGCTTAGCCGGGTCCGGTAAAGACACCATATATTTT,CASSLAGSGKDTIYF
TRBJ2-2,TRBV5-8,TRBD2,.,TGTGCCAGCAGCTACGGACTAGCGGGAGTCCGCCGGGAGCTGTTTTTT,CASSYGLAGVRRELFF
TRBJ2-5,TRBV7-7,TRBD2,few,TGTGCTAGCAGCTTAGCGGGGGGTTCCCAAGAGACCCAGTACTTC,CASSLAGGSQETQYF
TRBJ2-5,TRBV12-5,TRBD1,few,TGTGCTACAAGCACGGACAGGCAAGAGACCCAGTACTTC,CATSTDRQETQYF
TRBJ1-5,TRBV28,.,few,TGTGCCAGCATAACGAACGGGGGGGGCCAGCCCCAGCATTTT,CASITNGGGQPQHF
TRBJ1-2,TRBV6-5,TRBD1,.,TGTGCCAGCAGCCTCTTCCAGGGGGGCTCTGGCTACACCTTC,CASSLFQGGSGYTF
TRBJ2-7,TRBV5-6,.,.,TGTGCCAGCAGCTTGTGGGGCAGATGGGCCCTGCGCGAGCAGTACTTC,CASSLWGRWALREQYF
TRBJ1-2,TRBV27,TRBD1,.,TGTGCCAGCAGTAAACAGGGGTTAGATGGCTACACCTTC,CASSKQGLDGYTF
TRBJ1-5,TRBV6-1,.,few,TGTGCCAGCAGTGGTTATAGCAATCAGCCCCAGCATTTT,CASSGYSNQPQHF
TRBJ2-1,TRBV5-1,.,.,TGCGCCAGCAGCTTGGGGCAGTACAATGAGCAGTTCTTC,CASSLGQYNEQFF
TRBJ1-1,TRBV12-5,.,once,TGTGCTAGTAGTTGGACAAGAAAGAACACTGAAGCTTTCTTT,CASSWTRKNTEAFF
TRBJ2-7,TRBV7-9,.,once,TGTGCCAGTAACAGGGCTCGGGACTACGAGCAGTACTTC,CASNRARDYEQYF
TRBJ2-3,TRBV6-5,TRBD2,.,TGTGCCAGCAGTTACGAGGGACTAGCGGGATCTGCGCAGTATTTT,CASSYEGLAGSAQYF
TRBJ2-3,TRBV5-4,.,few,TGTGCCAGCAGCCGAGACAGGACAACAGATACGCAGTATTTT,CASSRDRTTDTQYF